The 24 T cell receptor beta chains reported below all come from one sample, sequenced in a study of PD-1 blockade in classical Hodgkin lymphoma (dated by TCRdb to the early 2020s). Library preparation used the immunoSEQ multiplex PCR assay. Imported from immuneACCESS, the table was reduced by TCRdb to in-frame sequences with V and J called. These copies leave out some clones; in studies compared against another copy, an unresolved V gene accounts for under half, and the cause of the remainder is not known. The sample table shows about 41,000 clones, and approximately 67% are seen once. The ten largest clones take up roughly 3% of the sample. The time point label, as the study defines it: cycle 4 day 1 (C4D1), after five to seven weeks of nivolumab. Every trial patient had relapsed following autologous stem cell transplantation, and prior brentuximab vedotin exposure was what differed among cohorts A, B and C.

The sample in question was peripheral blood mononuclear cells (PBMCs), obtained before the fourth cycle of nivolumab. Source of these receptors: a human donor with classical Hodgkin lymphoma.

The chain has TRBV14 and TRBJ2-7; a weak D match, TRBD2 (7 bases). The CDR3 spans 15 residues. Trimming cost V 0 bases and J 6 bases, with 15 bases left between them. Per the germline V gene, CDR1 is SGHDN and CDR2 is FVKESK. Here the CDR3 DNA reads TGTGCCAGCAGCCAAGATTCGTGGGGGGGGCTCGAGCAGTACTTC. This encodes CASSQDSWGGLEQYF.

The chain is built from TRBV29-1 and TRBJ2-5; perhaps D is TRBD1 or TRBD2 (5 bases each). Trimming removed 3 bases at V and 1 base at J, with 15 bases between. Germline lookup yields CDR1 SQVTM and CDR2 ANQGSEA. The CDR3 loop spans 15 amino acids. DNA of the CDR3: TGCAGCGTTGAGGGGGTGGGACCCGTCCAAGAGACCCAGTACTTC. Its protein is CSVEGVGPVQETQYF.

In its sample, this clone was seen a few times. The V call is TRBV2, the J call TRBJ2-7; tentatively, D is TRBD1 or TRBD2 (5 bases each). V lost 2 bases, J lost 1 base, and 12 bases lay in between. The germline gives CDR1 SNHLY, CDR2 FYNNEI. This CDR3 spans 15 amino acids. CDR3 nucleotides: TGTGCCAGCAGTGAACCGGGGACGAGATCCTACGAGCAGTACTTC. Translating it yields CASSEPGTRSYEQYF.

The chain has TRBV19 and TRBJ2-3; D ambiguous. Deletions cut 3 bases from V and 4 bases from J, with 8 bases between. CDR1 and CDR2 from the germline V gene are LNHDA and SQIVND (reference sequence). This CDR3 is built from 13 residues. DNA for the CDR3: TGTGCCAGTAGTATCTCTGGGGCAGATACGCAGTATTTT. Its protein product is CASSISGADTQYF.

The chain joins TRBV2 to TRBJ1-2; the D gene is possibly TRBD1 (5 bases). The CDR3 runs to 13 residues. Looked up from germline, CDR1 is SNHLY and CDR2 is FYNNEI. V shed 0 bases and J shed 8 bases, with 10 bases lying between them. The CDR3 sequence is CASSEAGEWGYTF. DNA of the CDR3: TGTGCCAGCAGTGAAGCAGGGGAGTGGGGCTACACCTTC. Together with reference TRBV2 and TRBJ1-2, the CDR3 gives the full variable domain: EPEVTQTPSHQVTQMGQEVILRCVPISNHLYFYWYRQILGQKVEFLVSFYNNEISEKSEIFDDQFSVERPDGSNFTLKIRSTKLEDSAMYFCASSEAGEWGYTFGSGTRLTVV.

The chain carries TRBV28 and TRBJ2-6; D gene unclear. V was pared by 3 bases and J by 2 bases, with 14 bases between. The CDR3 loop spans 17 amino acids. Per the germline V gene, CDR1 is MDHEN and CDR2 is SYDVKM. CDR3 amino acids: CASSFPLQHTGANVLTF. Written as DNA, the CDR3 is TGTGCCAGCAGTTTCCCCCTCCAACATACTGGGGCCAACGTCCTGACTTTC.

The chain links TRBV7-8 to TRBJ1-2, with a weak D call TRBD1 (6 bases). Deletions cut 6 bases from V and 7 bases from J, with 18 bases between. The germline V gene has CDR1 SGHVS and CDR2 FQNEAQ. This CDR3 is built from 14 residues. CDR3 nucleotides: TGTGCCAGCAGTCAATCCAGGGGTTCTCGTGGCTACACCTTC. It specifies CASSQSRGSRGYTF.

Here the CDR3 reads CASSFPGQGYNEQFF. CDR3 DNA: TGTGCCAGCAGTTTTCCGGGACAGGGTTACAATGAGCAGTTCTTC. The V call is TRBV28, the J call TRBJ2-1; 9 nucleotides line up with TRBD1. The CDR3 is 15 residues long. CDR1 is MDHEN and CDR2 is SYDVKM in the germline V gene. Unmatched junction bases numbered 4, after V lost 3 bases and J lost 4 bases.

The chain combines TRBV10-3 with TRBJ2-5; D is undetermined. Germline CDR1 and CDR2: ENHRY and SYGVKD. V lost 4 bases, J lost 4 bases, and 10 bases lay in between. The CDR3 contains 13 residues. The CDR3 DNA reads as TGTGCCATCAGTGGAGATAGACTAGAGACCCAGTACTTC. Translation: CAISGDRLETQYF.

The chain couples TRBV28 to TRBJ1-2; 9 bases are a match to TRBD1. The CDR3 is 17 amino acids. CDR1 is MDHEN and CDR2 is SYDVKM in the germline V gene. The V and J ends lost 4 bases and 8 bases, in that order; junction bases with no gene match: 17. This chain's CDR3 is CASSSGKLDRGSEGYTF. DNA of the CDR3: TGTGCCAGCAGTTCCGGGAAACTGGACAGGGGAAGTGAGGGCTACACCTTC.

This clone is a singleton in its sample. The rearrangement links TRBV7-2 to TRBJ2-1; 7 bases map to TRBD2. Germline lookup yields CDR1 SGHTA and CDR2 FQGNSA. The CDR3 totals 15 residues. V was pared by 10 bases and J by 5 bases, with 14 bases of the junction left unmatched. Written as DNA, the CDR3 is TGTGCCACTAAGGGAGGGGCGCTAACCCACAATGAGCAGTTCTTC. Protein sequence: CATKGGALTHNEQFF.

V gene TRBV2 combines with J gene TRBJ2-3, with 7 bases lining up with TRBD2. The CDR3 is 16 amino acids. V lost 4 bases, J lost 0 bases, and 7 bases stayed unmatched. The V gene's germline CDR1 is SNHLY and CDR2 FYNNEI. The CDR3 is CASSVVSGESTDTQYF. The CDR3, as DNA: TGTGCCAGCAGTGTGGTCAGCGGGGAGAGCACAGATACGCAGTATTTT. The full variable domain, completed using reference TRBV2 and TRBJ2-3, is EPEVTQTPSHQVTQMGQEVILRCVPISNHLYFYWYRQILGQKVEFLVSFYNNEISEKSEIFDDQFSVERPDGSNFTLKIRSTKLEDSAMYFCASSVVSGESTDTQYFGPGTRLTVL.

Here the CDR3 DNA reads TGTGCCAGCAGCTTGGGACAGGGGGCTGTTGCCGGGGAGCTGTTTTTT. Translation: CASSLGQGAVAGELFF. The V call is TRBV7-3, the J call TRBJ2-2, with 12 bases identical to TRBD1. J gave up 6 bases and V 3 bases, and 5 bases lay outside the gene matches. The CDR3 covers 16 residues. CDR1 and CDR2 (germline): SGHTA, FQGTGA.

This chain uses TRBV9 with TRBJ2-6, with 8 bases fitting TRBD1. CDR1 and CDR2 from the germline V gene are SGDLS and YYNGEE. The CDR3 extends over 17 amino acids. V lost 3 bases, J lost 2 bases, and 7 bases stayed unmatched. The CDR3 loop reads CASSEYPGGTGANVLTF. CDR3 DNA: TGTGCCAGCAGCGAGTACCCAGGGGGCACTGGGGCCAACGTCCTGACTTTC.

The rearrangement links TRBV19 to TRBJ2-3; D perhaps matches TRBD2 (6 bases). Per germline, CDR1 LNHDA and CDR2 SQIVND (reference sequence). Between the trimmed V and J ends, which lost 10 bases and 8 bases, there was a span of 13 bases. This CDR3 has 11 residues. The CDR3 DNA sequence: TGTGCCACCACCGGGGGACCTACGCAGTATTTT. It codes for CATTGGPTQYF.

A few counts support this clone. This sequence joins TRBV13 and TRBJ2-7; tentatively, D is TRBD2 (6 bases). Between the trimmed V and J ends, which lost 5 bases and 2 bases, there was a span of 16 bases. From germline, CDR1 is PRHDT and CDR2 FYEKMQ (reference sequence). The CDR3 length is 15 residues. CDR3 residues: CASSGGTLAPYEQYF. The DNA of the CDR3 is TGTGCCAGCAGCGGAGGGACTCTGGCCCCCTACGAGCAGTACTTC.

This clone is deemed medium-sized (0.01 to 0.1%). The V gene is TRBV30, the J gene TRBJ1-1; D gene ambiguous. The CDR3 is 14 residues long. From germline, CDR1 is GTSNPN and CDR2 SVGIG (reference sequence). V lost 3 bases to trimming and J lost 4 bases, with 15 bases between them. The CDR3 region is CAWSSRAPGTEAFF. The CDR3 DNA reads TGTGCCTGGAGCTCTAGGGCCCCTGGCACTGAAGCTTTCTTT.

The V gene is TRBV5-1, the J gene TRBJ2-2; D is ambiguous. The CDR3 is made up of 14 amino acids. V was shortened by 1 base and J by 6 bases, with 10 bases between the two germline ends. Germline CDR1 is SGHRS and CDR2 is YFSETQ. CDR3 region: CASSLPRDSGELFF. The CDR3 bases are TGCGCCAGCAGCTTGCCCCGAGACTCCGGGGAGCTGTTTTTT.

This sequence joins TRBV6-5 and TRBJ1-4; no clear D gene. The CDR3 is made up of 12 amino acids. V was shortened by 6 bases and J by 4 bases, with 6 bases between the two germline ends. CDR1 is MNHEY, CDR2 SVGAGI, per germline. The CDR3 protein is CASSGLNEKLFF. The CDR3 region has the DNA TGTGCCAGCAGCGGACTTAATGAAAAACTGTTTTTT.

This clone was seen a handful of times. The genes are TRBV9 and TRBJ1-1; a possible D gene is TRBD1 (6 bases). This CDR3 contains 14 residues. V was cut by 4 bases and J by 5 bases, with 15 bases left in between. CDR1 and CDR2 from the germline V gene are SGDLS and YYNGEE. The CDR3 nucleotides read TGTGCCAGCAGCCTCATAGAGGGGGGGACTGAAGCTTTCTTT. Translating it yields CASSLIEGGTEAFF.

The CDR3 DNA is TGTGCCAGCAGGGGATATGGTGGATACGACTATGGCTACACCTTC. It encodes CASRGYGGYDYGYTF. J is TRBJ1-2 and V is TRBV11-2; D is unclear. This CDR3 region has 15 residues. V was pared by 6 bases and J by 3 bases, with 17 bases between. CDR1 and CDR2 (germline): SGHAT, FQNNGV.

This clone has more than one count but fewer than ten. The chain has TRBV9 and TRBJ1-6; D possibly corresponds to TRBD1 (5 bases). CDR1 is SGDLS and CDR2 is YYNGEE in the germline V gene. The CDR3 contains 15 residues. Trimming shortened V by 3 bases and J by 0 bases, and 7 bases separated the two germline ends. DNA for the CDR3: TGTGCCAGCAGCGGTGACAGCTCCTATAATTCACCCCTCCACTTT. It encodes CASSGDSSYNSPLHF.

This clone was counted a single time. This chain connects TRBV15 to TRBJ1-6; D possibly corresponds to TRBD1 (6 bases). The CDR3 runs to 16 residues. V lost 5 bases and J 4 bases, leaving 15 bases between the germline ends. Germline loops: CDR1 LNHNV, CDR2 YYDKDF (reference sequence). CDR3 in DNA: TGTGCCACCAGCGGAAGGGACATACGGTATAATTCACCCCTCCACTTT. Its protein product is CATSGRDIRYNSPLHF. Together with reference TRBV15 and TRBJ1-6, the CDR3 gives the full variable domain: DAMVIQNPRYQVTQFGKPVTLSCSQTLNHNVMYWYQQKSSQAPKLLFHYYDKDFNNEADTPDNFQSRRPNTSFCFLDIRSPGLGDTAMYLCATSGRDIRYNSPLHFGNGTRLTVT.

In its sample, this clone was seen a few times. The chain uses TRBV4-1 and TRBJ1-1; TRBD1 matches at 7 bases. CDR1 and CDR2 from the germline V gene are MGHRA and YSYEKL. The CDR3 is 15 amino acids. The V segment lost 6 bases and the J segment 6 bases; nucleotides outside the gene matches: 13. The CDR3 coding sequence is TGCGCCAGCAGGATTATAGGGACAGCCACCCCTGAAGCTTTCTTT. Its translation: CASRIIGTATPEAFF.